This TCR beta chain came from a study of beta chain features in type 1 diabetes. Study results and caveats: The study found moderately but significantly shorter TCRB CDR3s in all four CD4+ subsets of Type 1 diabetes patients.

Isolated RNA was reverse transcribed in full, so expressed TCRB transcripts were sequenced. The assay was immunoSEQ multiplex PCR, and TCRdb's table has in-frame clones only and misses some. The sample includes around 340,000 clones, approximately 9.7% seen only once; the top ten take less than 1.2%. The CDR3 covers 13 residues. The V end was cut by 8 bases, the J end by 5 bases, with 18 bases between. CDR1 and CDR2 from the germline V gene are SQVTM and ANQGSEA. This clone has only a few counts. Antigen specificity is unknown. The sample consisted of central memory CD4+ T cells from blood. The sequence was obtained from a man younger than 45 with type 1 diabetes. The rearrangement links TRBV29-1 to TRBJ2-5; possibly TRBD1 or TRBD2 for D (7 bases each). The CDR3 reads CSTGASAGETQYF. The CDR3 DNA follows: TGCAGCACAGGGGCCTCAGCGGGGGAGACCCAGTACTTC.